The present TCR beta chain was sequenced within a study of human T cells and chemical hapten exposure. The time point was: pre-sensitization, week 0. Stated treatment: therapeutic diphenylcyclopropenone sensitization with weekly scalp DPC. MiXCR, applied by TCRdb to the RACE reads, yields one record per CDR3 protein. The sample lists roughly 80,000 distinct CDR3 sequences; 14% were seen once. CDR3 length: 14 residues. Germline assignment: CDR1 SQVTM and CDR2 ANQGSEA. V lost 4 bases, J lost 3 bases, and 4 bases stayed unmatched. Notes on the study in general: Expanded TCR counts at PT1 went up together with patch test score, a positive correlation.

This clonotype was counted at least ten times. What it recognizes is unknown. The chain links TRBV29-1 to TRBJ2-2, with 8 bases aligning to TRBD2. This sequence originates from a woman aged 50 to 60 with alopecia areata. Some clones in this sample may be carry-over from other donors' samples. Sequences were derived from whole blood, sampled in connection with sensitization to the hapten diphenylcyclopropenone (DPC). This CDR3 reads CSVAREVDTGELFF. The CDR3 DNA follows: TGCAGCGTTGCGCGGGAGGTTGACACCGGGGAGCTGTTTTTT.